A selection of T cell receptor beta chains follows, all from one sample in a study of cytomegalovirus exposure and HLA in healthy donors. The data were produced by immunoSEQ multiplex PCR, yet TCRdb's version contains in-frame clones alone and is incomplete. The sample records 150,000 to 200,000 clones, 65% to 85% being singletons. The sequenced sample was PBMCs. The receptors were gathered from a girl aged 10 to 17 in good health and CMV-seropositive. CDR3s include the opening cysteine and the closing phenylalanine or tryptophan. The D gene is left open where the match is weak. Not all rows give a size; the values are once, few, many and, for expanded clones, a class.

V gene	J gene	clone size	D gene	CDR3 protein	CDR3 DNA
TRBV6-5	TRBJ2-7	few	NA	CASSYSASYSSYEQYF	TGTGCCAGCAGTTACTCGGCTAGCTATAGCTCCTACGAGCAGTACTTC
TRBV2	TRBJ2-1	NA	NA	CASWGGHDEQFF	TGTGCCTCCTGGGGGGGGCACGATGAGCAGTTCTTC
TRBV5-4	TRBJ1-1	NA	TRBD1	CASSLEGALNTEAFF	TGTGCCAGCAGCTTGGAGGGGGCCCTGAACACTGAAGCTTTCTTT
TRBV29-1	TRBJ1-1	NA	TRBD1	CSVLIDRDKTEAFF	TGCAGCGTGCTAATCGACAGGGACAAAACTGAAGCTTTCTTT
TRBV5-4	TRBJ2-5	NA	NA	CASSFERETQYF	TGTGCCAGCAGCTTTGAGAGAGAGACCCAGTACTTC
TRBV2	TRBJ2-3	once	NA	CASRGGPSTDTQYF	TGTGCCAGCAGGGGGGGGCCTAGCACAGATACGCAGTATTTT
TRBV7-7	TRBJ2-3	NA	NA	CASSLAEEDTQYF	TGTGCTAGCAGCTTAGCCGAGGAAGATACGCAGTATTTT
TRBV6-5	TRBJ1-2	once	NA	CASSYSTGTVYGYTF	TGTGCCAGCAGTTACTCTACAGGGACCGTCTATGGCTACACCTTC
TRBV6-5	TRBJ1-1	once	TRBD1	CASSYAHRGGTEAFF	TGTGCCAGCAGTTACGCTCACAGGGGCGGCACTGAAGCTTTCTTT
TRBV29-1	TRBJ1-4	NA	TRBD1	CSGQQGLREKLFF	TGCAGCGGGCAACAGGGGTTGCGTGAAAAACTGTTTTTT
TRBV15	TRBJ2-3	NA	NA	CATSRDRGGDTQYF	TGTGCCACCAGCAGGGATAGAGGGGGAGATACGCAGTATTTT
TRBV5-6	TRBJ2-5	NA	TRBD2	CASSLPSGSRETQYF	TGTGCCAGCAGCTTGCCTAGCGGGAGCAGGGAGACCCAGTACTTC
TRBV5-4	TRBJ1-2	NA	NA	CASSSYRVTGLYYGYTF	TGTGCCAGCAGCTCCTACAGGGTAACGGGGTTATACTATGGCTACACCTTC
TRBV30	TRBJ1-2	NA	NA	CAWTSGGFGGYTF	TGTGCCTGGACTAGTGGTGGATTCGGTGGCTACACCTTC
TRBV4-1	TRBJ2-3	once	TRBD1	CASSPSGQGGSTDTQYF	TGCGCCAGCAGCCCCTCGGGACAGGGTGGTAGCACAGATACGCAGTATTTT
TRBV30	TRBJ1-2	NA	NA	CAWRGPGVYGYTF	TGTGCCTGGAGGGGCCCCGGGGTCTATGGCTACACCTTC
TRBV19	TRBJ2-3	NA	NA	CARPGGRLDTQYF	TGTGCCAGACCCGGGGGGCGACTAGATACGCAGTATTTT
TRBV9	TRBJ1-2	NA	TRBD1	CASSEQGAGYGYTF	TGTGCCAGCAGCGAACAGGGGGCCGGATATGGCTACACCTTC
TRBV7-8	TRBJ2-7	few	NA	CASSTRTSFSYEQYF	TGTGCCAGCAGCACCCGGACATCATTCTCCTACGAGCAGTACTTC
TRBV7-9	TRBJ2-7	once	TRBD2	CASSTGLAGVSYEQYF	TGTGCCAGCAGCACGGGACTAGCGGGGGTCTCCTACGAGCAGTACTTC
TRBV5-1	TRBJ2-5	NA	NA	CASSFGGSQETQYF	TGCGCCAGCAGCTTTGGTGGGAGCCAAGAGACCCAGTACTTC
TRBV5-4	TRBJ2-7	NA	NA	CASSLAGVVHEQYF	TGTGCCAGCAGCTTGGCGGGAGTCGTCCACGAGCAGTACTTC
TRBV30	TRBJ2-7	NA	NA	CAGLLVNAYEQYF	TGTGCCGGACTTCTAGTGAACGCCTACGAGCAGTACTTC
TRBV5-6	TRBJ2-7	NA	TRBD1	CASSFGQGSHEQYF	TGTGCCAGCAGCTTTGGACAGGGAAGCCACGAGCAGTACTTC
TRBV7-9	TRBJ2-1	few	NA	CASSPADNEQFF	TGTGCCAGCAGCCCAGCGGACAATGAGCAGTTCTTC
TRBV4-2	TRBJ2-1	few	NA	CASSQDWRENEQFF	TGTGCCAGCAGCCAAGATTGGAGGGAGAATGAGCAGTTCTTC
TRBV4-1	TRBJ1-2	few	NA	CASSQVGAGKGYTF	TGCGCCAGCAGCCAAGTTGGGGCAGGGAAAGGCTACACCTTC